These T cell receptor beta chains were read from a single sample in a study of blood T cell repertoires in COVID-19. Profiled with immunoSEQ multiplex PCR; TCRdb holds only in-frame clones, not every one. This sample has tens of thousands of clones, with about four fifths found just once. Source material: peripheral blood. The origin of the receptors is a man aged 50-59 years with acute or convalescent COVID-19. The conserved cysteine and the conserved F or W are not part of the CDR3 here.

v_gene: TRBV10-2
j_gene: TRBJ2-5
CDR3aa: ASSPTSLRPETQY

v_gene: TRBV30
j_gene: TRBJ1-3
CDR3aa: AWSRGRGEDTIY

v_gene: TRBV15
j_gene: TRBJ1-5
CDR3aa: ATSRAGQGKQPQH

v_gene: TRBV4-1
j_gene: TRBJ2-1
CDR3aa: ASSQELAVSSYNEQF

v_gene: TRBV9
j_gene: TRBJ1-1
CDR3aa: ASSVVQGYGTEAF

v_gene: TRBV4-1
j_gene: TRBJ1-6
CDR3aa: ASSRMGQSNSPLH

v_gene: TRBV24-1
j_gene: TRBJ2-6
CDR3aa: ATRGDREAGANVLT

v_gene: TRBV11-2
j_gene: TRBJ2-7
CDR3aa: ASSLGTGAYEQY

v_gene: TRBV7-3
j_gene: TRBJ2-3
CDR3aa: ASSSTAGDTQY

v_gene: TRBV6-1
j_gene: TRBJ1-4
CDR3aa: ASSESTGTEKLF

v_gene: TRBV5-1
j_gene: TRBJ2-1
CDR3aa: ASSLGQGAGNEQF

v_gene: TRBV21-1
j_gene: TRBJ1-5
CDR3aa: ASSKVLNDRIEIGNQPQH

v_gene: TRBV6-5
j_gene: TRBJ2-3
CDR3aa: ASSPTGPPTDTQY

v_gene: TRBV27
j_gene: TRBJ2-7
CDR3aa: ASSLLGGVGNEQY

v_gene: TRBV7-8
j_gene: TRBJ1-6
CDR3aa: ASSLVAGFYNSPLH

v_gene: TRBV7-6
j_gene: TRBJ2-3
CDR3aa: ASSFSGSGTDTQY

v_gene: TRBV7-9
j_gene: TRBJ1-5
CDR3aa: ASSAGTGVGNQPQH

v_gene: TRBV15
j_gene: TRBJ2-1
CDR3aa: ATSRDGPAGWNNEQF

v_gene: TRBV30
j_gene: TRBJ2-1
CDR3aa: AWNSPSGRGGTDEQF

v_gene: TRBV18
j_gene: TRBJ1-2
CDR3aa: ASSPSGTDYGYT

v_gene: TRBV10-3
j_gene: TRBJ2-3
CDR3aa: AISETAVLAGGSTDTQY

v_gene: TRBV28
j_gene: TRBJ1-1
CDR3aa: ASSTGGRLNTEAF

v_gene: TRBV14
j_gene: TRBJ1-2
CDR3aa: ASSQEQRQAWS

v_gene: TRBV7-3
j_gene: TRBJ2-1
CDR3aa: ASSQRTDNEQF

v_gene: TRBV7-2
j_gene: TRBJ1-1
CDR3aa: ASSLALFAGTGGTEAF

v_gene: TRBV20-1
j_gene: TRBJ2-5
CDR3aa: SASREGEETQY

v_gene: TRBV2
j_gene: TRBJ2-7
CDR3aa: ASRTNSYLAAKPYEQY

v_gene: TRBV30
j_gene: TRBJ2-3
CDR3aa: AWNKGARKTDTQY

v_gene: TRBV7-9
j_gene: TRBJ2-1
CDR3aa: ASSLNYVRGGTYNEQF

v_gene: TRBV7-8
j_gene: TRBJ2-3
CDR3aa: ASSPRTHTDTQY

v_gene: TRBV14
j_gene: TRBJ1-3
CDR3aa: ASSQDSFRTGSPNGNTIY

v_gene: TRBV28
j_gene: TRBJ1-1
CDR3aa: ASSRGGTGGTEAF

v_gene: TRBV7-3
j_gene: TRBJ2-1
CDR3aa: ASSPRGQGADEQF

v_gene: TRBV10-3
j_gene: TRBJ1-1
CDR3aa: AISREQGLNTEAF

v_gene: TRBV15
j_gene: TRBJ2-4
CDR3aa: ATSRDLDFLAKNIQY

v_gene: TRBV5-5
j_gene: TRBJ2-5
CDR3aa: ASSLITGEAETQY

v_gene: TRBV7-9
j_gene: TRBJ1-4
CDR3aa: ASSLTGSEKLF

v_gene: TRBV7-9
j_gene: TRBJ1-2
CDR3aa: ASSLARADNYGYT

v_gene: TRBV18
j_gene: TRBJ2-4
CDR3aa: ASSPLAGVGENIQY

v_gene: TRBV9
j_gene: TRBJ2-4
CDR3aa: ASSPARGRGGNIQY

v_gene: TRBV2
j_gene: TRBJ2-7
CDR3aa: ASGRELVEQY

v_gene: TRBV4-2
j_gene: TRBJ2-2
CDR3aa: ASSQDHRRVTGELF

v_gene: TRBV2
j_gene: TRBJ1-1
CDR3aa: ASRQDLNTEAF